This TCR beta chain came from a study of cytomegalovirus exposure and HLA in healthy donors. Whole-study context: Earlier, 150 million to 200 million T cells were analyzed, and more than 100 million unique TCR beta sequences were found among them. A preliminary data release comprised tens of millions of unique TCRs obtained from HLA-typed donors.

The study's findings and limits: Another analysis was done later, and it associated roughly 15,000 TCR beta sequences with HLA alleles at 0.05 false discovery rate. Association of a missense DCLRE1C variant with TCR beta V- and J-gene trimming was reported in a later analysis.

The PCR was carried out with 60 Vbeta primers and 13 Jbeta primers. Clones were sequenced by immunoSEQ multiplex PCR, and TCRdb holds only the in-frame ones, with some missing. The repertoire consists of approximately 150,000 clones, with 65% to 80% occurring once and the leading ten covering 5.5% to 7.5%. In regard to this clone: Its antigen is undetermined.

CDR1 is SQVTM and CDR2 is ANQGSEA in the germline V gene. The CDR3 is 12 residues long. J gave up 1 base and V 7 bases, and 4 bases lay outside the gene matches. Sequencing was done on a sample of PBMCs. The chain is built from TRBV29-1 and TRBJ2-7; 7 nucleotides match TRBD1. The TCR was taken from a woman in her forties in good health and CMV-seropositive. The CDR3 loop is CSAATGSYEQYF. The CDR3 bases are TGCAGCGCCGCGACAGGGTCCTACGAGCAGTACTTC.